This TCR beta chain is from a study of T cell repertoires in cytomegalovirus infection. Study-wide context: Alongside well-studied HLA-B-restricted CMV epitopes, recently identified HLA-C-restricted CMV epitopes were also used. Indications came from public TCR beta signatures; they pointed to CMV infection and to a matching HLA type. Study-level findings and limits: Based on cumulative public TCR beta family frequency, carriers of CMV plus the relevant HLA were identified. In two of eight donors, the top clonotype was HLA-C-restricted CMV-specific.

This clonotype appeared a few times. Its antigen is not identified. TCRdb reprocessed the reads with MiXCR, giving one entry per CDR3 protein. The sample gives some 940,000 distinct CDR3 sequences, 30% to 40% of which show up once; 10% to 15% is in the top ten. The CDR3 is 15 amino acids. Trimming left V 0 bases short and J 4 bases short, with 10 bases between. Germline V gene lookup returns CDR1 SGHNT and CDR2 YYREEE (reference sequence). Sequencing used cultured CD8+ T cells from PBMCs, obtained from culture after CMV antigen stimulation. The clonotype originates from a human donor in good health (CMV status not recorded). Some clones in this sample may be carry-over from other donors' samples. This sequence joins TRBV5-4 and TRBJ2-2, with D perhaps matching TRBD1 (6 bases). CDR3 protein: CASSLGDIPTGELFF. The CDR3 region has the DNA TGTGCCAGCAGCTTGGGGGACATACCCACCGGGGAGCTGTTTTTT.